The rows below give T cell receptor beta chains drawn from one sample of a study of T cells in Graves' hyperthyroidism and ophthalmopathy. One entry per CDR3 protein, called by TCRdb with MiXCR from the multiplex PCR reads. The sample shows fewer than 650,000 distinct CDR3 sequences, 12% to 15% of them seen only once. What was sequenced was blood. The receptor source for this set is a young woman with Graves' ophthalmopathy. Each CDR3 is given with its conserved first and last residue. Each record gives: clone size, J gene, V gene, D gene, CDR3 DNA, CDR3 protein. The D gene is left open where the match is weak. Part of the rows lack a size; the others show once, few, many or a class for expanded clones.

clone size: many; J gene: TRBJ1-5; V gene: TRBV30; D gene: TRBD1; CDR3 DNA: TGTGCCTGGAGTAATCCGGGACAGGGCCGTCAGCCCCAGCATTTT; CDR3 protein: CAWSNPGQGRQPQHF
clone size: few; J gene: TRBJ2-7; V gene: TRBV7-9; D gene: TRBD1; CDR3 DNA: TGTGCCAGCAGCCCCAACCGGGACAGCGTATTCGACGAGCAGTACTTC; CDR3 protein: CASSPNRDSVFDEQYF
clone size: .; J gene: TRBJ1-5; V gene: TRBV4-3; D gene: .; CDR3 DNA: TGCGCCAGCAGCCCCCGGGAGGGCGGGCCCCAGCATTTT; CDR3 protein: CASSPREGGPQHF
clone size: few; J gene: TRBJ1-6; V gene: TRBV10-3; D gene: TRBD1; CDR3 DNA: TGTGCCATCCGAGGACAGGGATCTTCACCCCTCCACTTT; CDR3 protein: CAIRGQGSSPLHF
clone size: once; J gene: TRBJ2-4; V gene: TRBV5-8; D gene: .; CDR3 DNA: TGTGCCAGCAGCTCCTGGGCGGCTATGGACATTCAGTACTTC; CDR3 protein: CASSSWAAMDIQYF
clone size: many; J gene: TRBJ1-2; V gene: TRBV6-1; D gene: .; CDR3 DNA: TGTGCCAGCAGTACCAGCGTACGATGGGGTGGCTACACCTTC; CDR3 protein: CASSTSVRWGGYTF
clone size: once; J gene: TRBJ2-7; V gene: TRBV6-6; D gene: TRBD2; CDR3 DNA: TGTGCCAGCAGTTACTCCGGGACTAGCGGGAGGGAAAACGAGCAGTACTTC; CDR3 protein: CASSYSGTSGRENEQYF
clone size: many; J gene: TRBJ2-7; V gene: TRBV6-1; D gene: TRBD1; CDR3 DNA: TGTGCCAGCAGCCTCCGGGACAGGGGTAACTACGAGCAGTACTTC; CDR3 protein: CASSLRDRGNYEQYF
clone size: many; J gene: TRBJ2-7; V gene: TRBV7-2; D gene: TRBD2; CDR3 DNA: TGTGCCAGCAGGGAGGGAGGGCCAATTTTTGGAGAGCAGTACTTC; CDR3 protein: CASREGGPIFGEQYF
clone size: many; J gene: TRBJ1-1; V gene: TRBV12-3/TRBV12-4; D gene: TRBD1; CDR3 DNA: TGTGCCAGCAGGACAGGGGTGAACACTGAAGCTTTCTTT; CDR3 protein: CASRTGVNTEAFF
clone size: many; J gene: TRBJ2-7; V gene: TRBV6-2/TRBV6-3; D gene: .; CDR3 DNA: TGTGCCAGCAGTCCTAGCGCCCCCACCTACGAGCAGTACTTC; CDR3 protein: CASSPSAPTYEQYF
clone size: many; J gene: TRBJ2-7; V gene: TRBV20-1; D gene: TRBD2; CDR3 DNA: TGCAGTGCTAGCAACCCTAGCGGCACCTACGAGCAGTACTTC; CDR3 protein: CSASNPSGTYEQYF
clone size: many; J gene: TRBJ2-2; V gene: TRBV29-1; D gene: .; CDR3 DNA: TGCAGCGTTGAAGAGGGGAGCAGGGCGCCATGGAACACCGGGGAGCTGTTTTTT; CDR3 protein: CSVEEGSRAPWNTGELFF
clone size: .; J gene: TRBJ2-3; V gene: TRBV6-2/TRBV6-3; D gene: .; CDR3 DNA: TGTGCCAGCAGACAGGGTTCGGGACCAGATACGCAGTATTTT; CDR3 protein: CASRQGSGPDTQYF
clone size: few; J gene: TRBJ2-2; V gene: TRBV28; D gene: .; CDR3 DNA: TGTGCCAGCAGTTTTTACGGGGGTACCACCGGGGAGCTGTTTTTT; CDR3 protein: CASSFYGGTTGELFF
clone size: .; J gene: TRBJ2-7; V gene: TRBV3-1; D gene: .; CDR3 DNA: TGTGCCAGCAGCCAAACTCCAGGGGGGAGGGTCGACGAGCAGTACTTC; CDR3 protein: CASSQTPGGRVDEQYF
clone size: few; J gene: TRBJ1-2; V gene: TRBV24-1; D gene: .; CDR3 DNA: TGTGCCACCAGTGACTATACAGTGGGCTATGGCTACACCTTC; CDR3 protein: CATSDYTVGYGYTF
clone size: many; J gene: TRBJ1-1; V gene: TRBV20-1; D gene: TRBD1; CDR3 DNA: TGCAGTGCTCCCGGGACAGGAGAAACGGCTGAAGCTTTCTTT; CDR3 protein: CSAPGTGETAEAFF
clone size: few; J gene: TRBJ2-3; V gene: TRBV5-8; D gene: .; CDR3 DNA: TGTGCCAGCAGCTTGGGAACTGGGTTAACAGATACGCAGTATTTT; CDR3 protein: CASSLGTGLTDTQYF
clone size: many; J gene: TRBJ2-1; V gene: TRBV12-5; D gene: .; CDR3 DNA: TGTGCTACGGGAGCGGTCTACAATGAGCAGTTCTTC; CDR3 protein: CATGAVYNEQFF
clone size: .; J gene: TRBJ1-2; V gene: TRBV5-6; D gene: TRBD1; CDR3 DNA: TGTGCCAGCAGCTTGGCCCTCCGGGACAGCTATGGCTACACCTTC; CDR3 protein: CASSLALRDSYGYTF
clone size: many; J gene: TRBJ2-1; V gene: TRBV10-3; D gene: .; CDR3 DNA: TGTGCCATCAGTGATCGGGAAAAAAGGGTGGAGTTCTTC; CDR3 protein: CAISDREKRVEFF
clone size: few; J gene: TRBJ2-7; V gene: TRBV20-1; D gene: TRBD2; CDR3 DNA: TGCAGTGCTAGAGACGGACTAGCGGGAGGGCTCTACGAGCAGTACTTC; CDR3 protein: CSARDGLAGGLYEQYF
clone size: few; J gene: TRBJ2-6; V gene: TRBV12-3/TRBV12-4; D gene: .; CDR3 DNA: TGTGCCAGCAGTCCCTCCCGATCCAGCTTGTCCTCTGGGGCCAACGTCCTGACTTTC; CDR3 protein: CASSPSRSSLSSGANVLTF
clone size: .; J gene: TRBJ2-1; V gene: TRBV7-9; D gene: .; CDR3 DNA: TGTGCCAGCAGCTTAATCTCCCCCCCTCAGTTCTTC; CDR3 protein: CASSLISPPQFF
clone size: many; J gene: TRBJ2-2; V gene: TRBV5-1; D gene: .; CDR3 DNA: TGCGCCAGCAGCTCCTCGACTAGTTGGGGCAACACCGGGGAGCTGTTTTTT; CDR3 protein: CASSSSTSWGNTGELFF
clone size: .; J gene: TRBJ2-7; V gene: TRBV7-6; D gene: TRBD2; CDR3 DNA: TGTGCCAGCAGCTTAGAGCCAGCGGGAGACAATGAGCAGTACTTC; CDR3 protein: CASSLEPAGDNEQYF
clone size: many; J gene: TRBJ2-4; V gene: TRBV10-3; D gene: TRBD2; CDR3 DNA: TGTGCCATCAGTGAGTCGAGCCCAGCGGGACAAAACATTCAGTACTTC; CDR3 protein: CAISESSPAGQNIQYF
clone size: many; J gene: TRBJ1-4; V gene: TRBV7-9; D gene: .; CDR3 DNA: TGTGCCAGCAGCCCCGGGACAAAAGAAAAACTGTTTTTT; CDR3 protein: CASSPGTKEKLFF
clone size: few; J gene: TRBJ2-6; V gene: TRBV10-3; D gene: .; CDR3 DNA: TGTGCCATCGGACAGCCGGCGGGTTCTGGGGCCAACGTCCTGACTTTC; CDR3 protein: CAIGQPAGSGANVLTF
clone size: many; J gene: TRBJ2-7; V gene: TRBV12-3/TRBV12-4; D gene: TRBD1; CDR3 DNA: TGTGCCAGCAGGCCCGGGACAGGGTTCTACGAGCAGTACTTC; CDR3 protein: CASRPGTGFYEQYF
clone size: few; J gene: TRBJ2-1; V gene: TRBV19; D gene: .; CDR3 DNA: TGTGCCAGTAGTCAACAGGACGGCAATGAGCAGTTCTTC; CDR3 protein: CASSQQDGNEQFF
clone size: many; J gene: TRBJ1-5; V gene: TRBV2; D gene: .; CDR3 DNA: TGTGCCAGCAGTGTCGGAGGGGGGGTGAAGCCCCAGCATTTT; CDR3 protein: CASSVGGGVKPQHF
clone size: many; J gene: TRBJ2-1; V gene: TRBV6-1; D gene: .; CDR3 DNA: TGTGCCAGCAGAAGCACAGGCCGTTACAATGAGCAGTTCTTC; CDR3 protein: CASRSTGRYNEQFF
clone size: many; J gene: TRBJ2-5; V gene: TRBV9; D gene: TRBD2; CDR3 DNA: TGTGCCAGCAGCGTAGGAGGATCGGCGGGAGGAAGGCAAGAGACCCAGTACTTC; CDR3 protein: CASSVGGSAGGRQETQYF
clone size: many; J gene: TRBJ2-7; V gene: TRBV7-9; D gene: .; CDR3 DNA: TGTGCCAGCAGCCAGTGTTGCGAGCAGTACTTC; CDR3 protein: CASSQCCEQYF
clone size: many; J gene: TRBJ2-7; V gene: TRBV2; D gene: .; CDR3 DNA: TGTGCCAGCAGTGAAGCGGGATTTGGATTAAGCTCCTACGAGCAGTACTTC; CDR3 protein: CASSEAGFGLSSYEQYF
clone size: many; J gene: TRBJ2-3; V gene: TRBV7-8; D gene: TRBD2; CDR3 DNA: TGTGCCAGCAGCTTGGGGCTAGCGGGTTTTTCAGATACGCAGTATTTT; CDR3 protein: CASSLGLAGFSDTQYF
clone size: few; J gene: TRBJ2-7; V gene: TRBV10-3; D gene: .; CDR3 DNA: TGTGCCATCAGACCCGACAGGGAGGGAAACGAGCAGTACTTC; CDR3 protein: CAIRPDREGNEQYF
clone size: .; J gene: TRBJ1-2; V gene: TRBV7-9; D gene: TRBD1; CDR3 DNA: TGTGCCAGCAACCCCCAGGGACAGCTGTCTATTGGCTACACCTTC; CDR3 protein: CASNPQGQLSIGYTF
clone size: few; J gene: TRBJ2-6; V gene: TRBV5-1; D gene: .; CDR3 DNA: TGCGCCAGCACCCCAGGGGTCCCTGGGGCCAACGTCCTGACTTTC; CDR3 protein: CASTPGVPGANVLTF
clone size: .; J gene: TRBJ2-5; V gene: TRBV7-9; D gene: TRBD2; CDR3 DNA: TGTGCCAGCAGCTCTCCGCGGGGGGCGGCTGAGACCCAGTACTTC; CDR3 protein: CASSSPRGAAETQYF
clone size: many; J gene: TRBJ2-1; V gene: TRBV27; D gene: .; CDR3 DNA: TGTGCCAGCAGTCTCCAACGTTGGTATCGGGACAATGAGCAGTTCTTC; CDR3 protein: CASSLQRWYRDNEQFF
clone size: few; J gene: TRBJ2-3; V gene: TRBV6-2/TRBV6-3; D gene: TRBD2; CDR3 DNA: TGTGCCAGCAGTTTCCAGACTAGCGGGAGTGTAGGCACAGATACGCAGTATTTT; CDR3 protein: CASSFQTSGSVGTDTQYF
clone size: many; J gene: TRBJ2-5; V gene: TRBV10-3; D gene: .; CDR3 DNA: TGTGCCATCAAGGTGGCACGGTCGGAGGAGACCCAGTACTTC; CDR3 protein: CAIKVARSEETQYF
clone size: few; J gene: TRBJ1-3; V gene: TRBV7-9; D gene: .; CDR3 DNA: TGTGCCAGCAGCTTAAGGGGTTTCTCTGGAAACACCATATATTTT; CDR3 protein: CASSLRGFSGNTIYF
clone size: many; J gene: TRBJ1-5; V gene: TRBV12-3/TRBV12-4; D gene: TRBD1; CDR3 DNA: TGTGCCAGCAGTTTAGTCTGGACAGGGGGCCTACCGGGGATCCCCCAGCATTTT; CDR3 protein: CASSLVWTGGLPGIPQHF
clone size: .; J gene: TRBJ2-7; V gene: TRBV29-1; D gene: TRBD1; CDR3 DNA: TGCAGCGTTTTGACAGGGGGCAGGTACGAGCAGTACTTC; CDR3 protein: CSVLTGGRYEQYF
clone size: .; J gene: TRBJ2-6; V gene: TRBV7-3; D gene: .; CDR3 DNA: TGTGCCAGCAGCTTAGATGGTTCTGGGGCCAACGTCCTGACTTTC; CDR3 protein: CASSLDGSGANVLTF
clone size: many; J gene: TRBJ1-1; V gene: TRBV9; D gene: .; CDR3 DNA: TGTGCCAGCAGCTCCCGCGGGTCCGGCATGAACACTGAAGCTTTCTTT; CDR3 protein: CASSSRGSGMNTEAFF
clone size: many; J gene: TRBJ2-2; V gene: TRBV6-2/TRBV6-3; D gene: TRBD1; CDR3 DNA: TGTGCCACCCGCAACCCTAGGACAGGGGTGAACACCGGGGAGCTGTTTTTT; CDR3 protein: CATRNPRTGVNTGELFF
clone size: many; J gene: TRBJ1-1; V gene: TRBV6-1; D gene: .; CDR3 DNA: TGTGCCAGCAGGCGGAACACTGAAGCTTTCTTT; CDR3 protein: CASRRNTEAFF
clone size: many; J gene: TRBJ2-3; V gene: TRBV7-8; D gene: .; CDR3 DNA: TGTGCCAGCAGCTTACCCGCCGGCAGAGCAGATACGCAGTATTTT; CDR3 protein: CASSLPAGRADTQYF
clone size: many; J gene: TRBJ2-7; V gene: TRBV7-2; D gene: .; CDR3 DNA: TGTGCCAGCAGCCCCGAGCTCGGCTACGAGCAGTACTTC; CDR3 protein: CASSPELGYEQYF
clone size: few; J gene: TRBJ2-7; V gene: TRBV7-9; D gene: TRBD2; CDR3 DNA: TGTGCCAGCAGCCCCGCCCCGGGACTAGCTTGGGACGAGCAGTACTTC; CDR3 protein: CASSPAPGLAWDEQYF